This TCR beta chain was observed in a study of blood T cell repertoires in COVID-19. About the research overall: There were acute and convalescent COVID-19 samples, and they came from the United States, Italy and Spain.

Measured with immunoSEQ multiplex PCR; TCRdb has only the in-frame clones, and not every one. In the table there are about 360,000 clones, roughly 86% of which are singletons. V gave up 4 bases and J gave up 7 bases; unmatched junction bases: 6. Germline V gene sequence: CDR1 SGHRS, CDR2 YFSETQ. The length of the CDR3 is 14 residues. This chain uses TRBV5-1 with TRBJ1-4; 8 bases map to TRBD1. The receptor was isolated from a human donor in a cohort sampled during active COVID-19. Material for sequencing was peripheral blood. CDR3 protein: CASSPRDRSEKLFF. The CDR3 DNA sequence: TGCGCCAGCAGCCCCAGGGACAGGAGTGAAAAACTGTTTTTT. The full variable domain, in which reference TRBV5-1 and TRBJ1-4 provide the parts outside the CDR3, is KAGVTQTPRYLIKTRGQQVTLSCSPISGHRSVSWYQQTPGQGLQFLFEYFSETQRNKGNFPGRFSGRQFSNSRSEMNVSTLELGDSALYLCASSPRDRSEKLFFGSGTQLSVL.